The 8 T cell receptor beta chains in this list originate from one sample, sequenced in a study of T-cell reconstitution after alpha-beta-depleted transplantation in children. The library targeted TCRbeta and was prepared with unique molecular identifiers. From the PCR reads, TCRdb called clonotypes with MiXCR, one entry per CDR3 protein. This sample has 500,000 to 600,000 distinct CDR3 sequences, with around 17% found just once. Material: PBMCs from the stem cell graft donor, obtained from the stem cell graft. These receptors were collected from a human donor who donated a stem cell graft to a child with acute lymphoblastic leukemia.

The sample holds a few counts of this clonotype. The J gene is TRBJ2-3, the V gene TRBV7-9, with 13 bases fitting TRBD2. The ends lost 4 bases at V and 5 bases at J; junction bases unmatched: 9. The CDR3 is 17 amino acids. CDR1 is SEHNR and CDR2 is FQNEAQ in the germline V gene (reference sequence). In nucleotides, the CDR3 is TGTGCCAGCAGCTCCGGGACTAGCGGGAATTGGAAAGATACGCAGTATTTT. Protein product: CASSSGTSGNWKDTQYF. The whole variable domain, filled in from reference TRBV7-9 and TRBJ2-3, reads DTGVSQNPRHKITKRGQNVTFRCDPISEHNRLYWYRQTLGQGPEFLTYFQNEAQLEKSRLLSDRFSAERPKGSFSTLEIQRTEQGDSAMYLCASSSGTSGNWKDTQYFGPGTRLTVL.

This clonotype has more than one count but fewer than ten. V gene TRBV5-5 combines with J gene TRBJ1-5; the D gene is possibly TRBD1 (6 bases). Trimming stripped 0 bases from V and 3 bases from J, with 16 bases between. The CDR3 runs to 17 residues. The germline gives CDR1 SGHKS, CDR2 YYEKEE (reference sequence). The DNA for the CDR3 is TGTGCCAGCAGCTTGGTATTAGTAGGGGGACTCAATCAGCCCCAGCATTTT. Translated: CASSLVLVGGLNQPQHF.

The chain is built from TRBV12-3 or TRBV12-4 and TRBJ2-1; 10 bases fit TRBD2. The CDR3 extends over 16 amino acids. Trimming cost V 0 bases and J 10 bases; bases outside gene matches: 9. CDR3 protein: CASSLAGLAVATEQFF. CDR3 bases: TGTGCCAGCAGTTTAGCCGGACTAGCGGTTGCTACAGAGCAGTTCTTC.

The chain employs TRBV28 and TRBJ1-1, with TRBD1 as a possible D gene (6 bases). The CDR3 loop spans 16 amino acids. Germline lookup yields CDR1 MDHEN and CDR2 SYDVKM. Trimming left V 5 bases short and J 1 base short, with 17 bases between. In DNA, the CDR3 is TGTGCCAGCAGTCCGCCAACAGGGCCCCCGAACACTGAAGCTTTCTTT. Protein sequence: CASSPPTGPPNTEAFF.

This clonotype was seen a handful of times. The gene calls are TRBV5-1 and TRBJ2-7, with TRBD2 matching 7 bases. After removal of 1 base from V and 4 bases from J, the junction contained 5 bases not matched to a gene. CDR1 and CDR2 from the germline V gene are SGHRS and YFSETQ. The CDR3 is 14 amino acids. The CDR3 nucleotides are TGCGCCAGCAGCTTGAGAGGGAGGGCATACGAGCAGTACTTC. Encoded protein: CASSLRGRAYEQYF.

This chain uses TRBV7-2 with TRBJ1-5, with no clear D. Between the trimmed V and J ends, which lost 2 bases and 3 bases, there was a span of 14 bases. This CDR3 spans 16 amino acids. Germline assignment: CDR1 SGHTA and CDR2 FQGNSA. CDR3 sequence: CASSLMGWQNNQPQHF. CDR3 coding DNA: TGTGCCAGCAGCTTAATGGGGTGGCAGAACAATCAGCCCCAGCATTTT.

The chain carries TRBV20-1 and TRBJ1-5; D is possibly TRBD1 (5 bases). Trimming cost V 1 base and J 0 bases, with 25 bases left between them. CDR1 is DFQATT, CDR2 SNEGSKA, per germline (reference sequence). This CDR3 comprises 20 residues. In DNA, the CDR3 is TGCAGTGCTAGAGGCTTCCCACAGGACATAACTTTTTATAGCAATCAGCCCCAGCATTTT. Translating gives CSARGFPQDITFYSNQPQHF.

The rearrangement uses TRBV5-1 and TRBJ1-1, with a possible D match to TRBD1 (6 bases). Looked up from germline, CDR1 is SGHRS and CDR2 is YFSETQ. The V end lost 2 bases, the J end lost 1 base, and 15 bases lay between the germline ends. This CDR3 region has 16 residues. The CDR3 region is CASSFSFGGPNTEAFF. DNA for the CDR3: TGCGCCAGCAGCTTCTCCTTCGGGGGGCCGAACACTGAAGCTTTCTTT.